The present entry profiles one T cell receptor (beta chain) with its context. The data were taken from a study of blood T cell repertoires in COVID-19. The germline V gene encodes CDR1 SGHVS and CDR2 FQNEAQ. Trimming took 5 bases from V and 1 from J; bases not matched to a gene: 10. This CDR3 spans 18 amino acids. Method: immunoSEQ multiplex PCR; TCRdb's copy keeps in-frame clones and lacks some. Of 90,000 to 100,000 clones in the sample, 87% were seen once. This TCR was recovered from a woman aged 60-75 years with COVID-19, enrolled during active disease. The V and J genes are TRBV7-8 and TRBJ2-3; 12 bases match TRBD2. Material for sequencing was peripheral blood. CDR3 loop: CASSPRAASGGGTDTQYF. CDR3 nucleotides: TGTGCCAGCAGCCCCCGGGCGGCTAGCGGGGGGGGCACAGATACGCAGTATTTT.